The clone carrying this T cell receptor beta chain was found a few times. This record comes from a study of cytomegalovirus exposure and HLA in healthy donors. Germline values: CDR1 SGHKS, CDR2 YYEKEE (reference sequence). V gave up 3 bases and J gave up 6 bases, with 12 bases separating them. The CDR3 runs 14 residues. The study ran its PCR with 60 Vbeta and 13 Jbeta primers. Per the authors' pipeline: An analysis that came later counted approximately 76 million unique TCR beta chains, around 10 million shared. Method: immunoSEQ multiplex PCR; TCRdb's copy keeps in-frame clones and lacks some. V and J calls and clone size are copied from that table; D and trimming were computed from the DNA. The sample consists of approximately 130,000 clones, around 75% of them appearing once.

Sequencing used PBMCs. The clonotype was recovered from a woman in her 40s in good health and CMV-seropositive. The rearrangement joins TRBV5-5 to TRBJ1-4, with D possibly matching TRBD1 (6 bases). Written as DNA, the CDR3 is TGTGCCAGCAGCTCGCCAGGGGTTCATGAAAAACTGTTTTTT. Its protein product is CASSSPGVHEKLFF.